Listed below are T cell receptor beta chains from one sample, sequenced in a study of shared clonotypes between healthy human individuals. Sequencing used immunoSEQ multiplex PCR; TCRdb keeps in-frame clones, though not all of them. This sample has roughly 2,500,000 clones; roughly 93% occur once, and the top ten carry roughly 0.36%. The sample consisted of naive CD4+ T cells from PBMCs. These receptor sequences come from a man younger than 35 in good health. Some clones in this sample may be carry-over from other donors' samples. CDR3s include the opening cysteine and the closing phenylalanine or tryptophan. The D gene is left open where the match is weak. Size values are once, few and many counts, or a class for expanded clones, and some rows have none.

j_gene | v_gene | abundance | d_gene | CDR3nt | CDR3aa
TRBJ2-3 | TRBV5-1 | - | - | TGCGCCAGCAGCCCGGGGGACAGCTCCACAGATACGCAGTATTTT | CASSPGDSSTDTQYF
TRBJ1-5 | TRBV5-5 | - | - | TGTGCCAGCAGCATCGGGTTGAGGGCCAATAGCAATCAGCCCCAGCATTTT | CASSIGLRANSNQPQHF
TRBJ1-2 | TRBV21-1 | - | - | TGTGCCAGCAGCAAAGCGCAGAGGGACAGGGGAGATCCCTATGGCTACACCTTC | CASSKAQRDRGDPYGYTF
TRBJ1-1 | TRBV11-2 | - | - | TGTGCCAGCAGCTTATCCGGGAACACTGAAGCTTTCTTT | CASSLSGNTEAFF
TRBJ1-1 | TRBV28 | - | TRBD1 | TGTGCCAGCAGTAGGGACAGGAGAACTGAAGCTTTCTTT | CASSRDRRTEAFF
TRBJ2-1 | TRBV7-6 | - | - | TGTGCCAGCAGCTCCCCGGGTATAAGTAGAGAGCAGTTCTTC | CASSSPGISREQFF
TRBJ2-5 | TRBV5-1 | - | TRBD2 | TGCGCCAGCAGCTTCGGGGGGGGCGAGACCCAGTACTTC | CASSFGGGETQYF
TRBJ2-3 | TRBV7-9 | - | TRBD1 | TGTGCCAGCAGCTTAATGGGACAGGGGACGGATACGCAGTATTTT | CASSLMGQGTDTQYF
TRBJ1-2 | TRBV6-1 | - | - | TGTGCCAGCAGTGAAAGGGAGGGCCTCGGTTCCTATGGCTACACCTTC | CASSEREGLGSYGYTF
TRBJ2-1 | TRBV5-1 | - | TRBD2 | TGCGCCAGCAGCTTGGGTCTAGCGGGACGAGCCTACAATGAGCAGTTCTTC | CASSLGLAGRAYNEQFF
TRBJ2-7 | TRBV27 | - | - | TGTGCCAGCAGTCCCAATAGGAACTCATACGAGCAGTACTTC | CASSPNRNSYEQYF
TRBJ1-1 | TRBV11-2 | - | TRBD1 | TGTGCCAGCAACGGACAGGGAAAGAACACTGAAGCTTTCTTT | CASNGQGKNTEAFF
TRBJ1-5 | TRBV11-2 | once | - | TGTGCCAGCAGCGACTCCTACAGTAGCAATCAGCCCCAGCATTTT | CASSDSYSSNQPQHF
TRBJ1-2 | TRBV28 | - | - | TGTGCCAGCAGTTTATGGAGGGACGGTACTAACTATGGCTACACCTTC | CASSLWRDGTNYGYTF
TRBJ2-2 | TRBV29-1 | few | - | TGCAGCGTTGAATACTACCTCAACACCGGGGAGCTGTTTTTT | CSVEYYLNTGELFF
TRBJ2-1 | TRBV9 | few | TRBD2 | TGTGCCAGCAGCGTAAGCGGGAGCTCCTACAATGAGCAGTTCTTC | CASSVSGSSYNEQFF
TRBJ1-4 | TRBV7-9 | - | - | TGTGCCAGCAGCTCCTACCAGGGAGTAGGTAATGAAAAACTGTTTTTT | CASSSYQGVGNEKLFF
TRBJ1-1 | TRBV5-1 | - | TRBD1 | TGCGCCAGCAGCCGAAATCAGGGGGTGAACACTGAAGCTTTCTTT | CASSRNQGVNTEAFF
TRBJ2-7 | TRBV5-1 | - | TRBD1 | TGCGCCAGCAGCCCTATAGGACAGGGGATCGACGAGCAGTACTTC | CASSPIGQGIDEQYF
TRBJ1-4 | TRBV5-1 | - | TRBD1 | TGCGCCAGCAGCTTGGGGTACAGGGGGTATAATGAAAAACTGTTTTTT | CASSLGYRGYNEKLFF
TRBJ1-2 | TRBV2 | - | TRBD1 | TGTGCCAGCCTCCCGACAGGGGGCGACTATGGCTACACCTTC | CASLPTGGDYGYTF
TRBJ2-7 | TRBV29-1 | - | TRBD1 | TGCAGCGTAGCGGGACAGGGGAAATACGAGCAGTACTTC | CSVAGQGKYEQYF
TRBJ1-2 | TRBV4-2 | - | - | TGTGCCAGCAGCGCCGAGGCGTCACTTAACTATGGCTACACCTTC | CASSAEASLNYGYTF